These T cell receptor beta chains were read from a single sample in a study of blood T cell repertoires in COVID-19. Method: immunoSEQ multiplex PCR; TCRdb's copy keeps in-frame clones and lacks some. The profile shows about 270,000 clones, approximately 89% of them singletons. Input material: PBMCs or T cells enriched from blood (not recorded which). The receptors here all came from a man between 40 and 49 years old who had been exposed to COVID-19. Both conserved end residues are part of each CDR3. The order of the fields is V gene, clone size, J gene, D gene, CDR3 protein, CDR3 DNA. D genes are given only for firm matches. Not all rows give a size; the values are once, few, many and, for expanded clones, a class.

v_gene: TRBV11-2; abundance: -; j_gene: TRBJ1-4; d_gene: -; CDR3aa: CASSREPDEKLFF; CDR3nt: TGTGCCAGCAGCAGAGAACCTGATGAAAAACTGTTTTTT
v_gene: TRBV24-1; abundance: -; j_gene: TRBJ2-7; d_gene: -; CDR3aa: CATSVDSASSEQYF; CDR3nt: TGTGCCACCAGTGTCGACAGCGCCAGCTCGGAGCAGTACTTC
v_gene: TRBV28; abundance: -; j_gene: TRBJ2-7; d_gene: TRBD2; CDR3aa: CASSRAGTSGINEQYF; CDR3nt: TGTGCCAGCAGTCGCGCCGGGACTAGCGGGATTAACGAGCAGTACTTC
v_gene: TRBV4-1; abundance: -; j_gene: TRBJ2-3; d_gene: TRBD1; CDR3aa: CASSQETGSKDTQYF; CDR3nt: TGCGCCAGCAGCCAAGAGACAGGGTCTAAAGATACGCAGTATTTT
v_gene: TRBV14; abundance: -; j_gene: TRBJ1-1; d_gene: -; CDR3aa: CASSQVKWAQNTEAFF; CDR3nt: TGTGCCAGCAGCCAAGTAAAGTGGGCCCAGAACACTGAAGCTTTCTTT
v_gene: TRBV7-9; abundance: once; j_gene: TRBJ2-7; d_gene: -; CDR3aa: CASSPDRSYEQYF; CDR3nt: TGTGCCAGCAGCCCCGACAGATCCTACGAGCAGTACTTC
v_gene: TRBV7-9; abundance: once; j_gene: TRBJ1-2; d_gene: TRBD1; CDR3aa: CASSSNRGLYGYTF; CDR3nt: TGTGCCAGCAGCTCCAACAGGGGGCTATATGGCTACACCTTC
v_gene: TRBV11-3; abundance: -; j_gene: TRBJ2-1; d_gene: -; CDR3aa: CASSLLQRDNEQFF; CDR3nt: TGTGCCAGCAGCTTGCTGCAGCGAGACAATGAGCAGTTCTTC
v_gene: TRBV5-1; abundance: once; j_gene: TRBJ2-7; d_gene: TRBD1; CDR3aa: CASKGKTGGVEQYF; CDR3nt: TGCGCCAGCAAGGGGAAGACAGGGGGCGTCGAGCAGTACTTC
v_gene: TRBV19; abundance: once; j_gene: TRBJ1-5; d_gene: -; CDR3aa: CASSMSGISNQPQHF; CDR3nt: TGTGCCAGTAGTATGTCCGGGATTAGCAATCAGCCCCAGCATTTT
v_gene: TRBV29-1; abundance: -; j_gene: TRBJ2-7; d_gene: -; CDR3aa: CSVRTTAYEQYF; CDR3nt: TGCAGCGTTCGGACGACAGCCTACGAGCAGTACTTC
v_gene: TRBV12-5; abundance: -; j_gene: TRBJ1-1; d_gene: TRBD1; CDR3aa: CASVSGTGLNTEAFF; CDR3nt: TGTGCTAGTGTTTCGGGGACAGGCCTGAACACTGAAGCTTTCTTT
v_gene: TRBV7-3; abundance: -; j_gene: TRBJ2-1; d_gene: TRBD2; CDR3aa: CASSQGLAHYNEQFF; CDR3nt: TGTGCCAGCAGCCAGGGACTAGCCCACTACAATGAGCAGTTCTTC
v_gene: TRBV9; abundance: -; j_gene: TRBJ2-3; d_gene: -; CDR3aa: CASSGGEDSTDTQYF; CDR3nt: TGTGCCAGCAGCGGCGGGGAGGATAGCACAGATACGCAGTATTTT
v_gene: TRBV3-1/TRBV3-2; abundance: -; j_gene: TRBJ2-1; d_gene: TRBD1; CDR3aa: CASSQDRDRAYNEQFF; CDR3nt: TGTGCCAGCAGCCAAGATCGGGACAGGGCTTACAATGAGCAGTTCTTC
v_gene: TRBV4-1; abundance: -; j_gene: TRBJ1-1; d_gene: TRBD1; CDR3aa: CASSQAVWTGGTEAFF; CDR3nt: TGCGCCAGCAGCCAAGCTGTTTGGACAGGGGGAACTGAAGCTTTCTTT
v_gene: TRBV14; abundance: -; j_gene: TRBJ1-2; d_gene: TRBD1; CDR3aa: CASSPASTGRYGYTF; CDR3nt: TGTGCCAGCAGCCCTGCCTCGACAGGGCGCTATGGCTACACCTTC
v_gene: TRBV2; abundance: -; j_gene: TRBJ2-2; d_gene: TRBD1; CDR3aa: CASSLRGQLNTGELFF; CDR3nt: TGTGCCAGCAGCCTCCGGGGACAGCTGAACACCGGGGAGCTGTTTTTT
v_gene: TRBV29-1; abundance: -; j_gene: TRBJ2-1; d_gene: -; CDR3aa: CSVLSAEHYNEQFF; CDR3nt: TGCAGCGTTCTTTCTGCGGAGCACTACAATGAGCAGTTCTTC
v_gene: TRBV19; abundance: -; j_gene: TRBJ2-2; d_gene: -; CDR3aa: CASSIPREITGELFF; CDR3nt: TGTGCCAGTAGTATTCCTCGGGAGATAACCGGGGAGCTGTTTTTT
v_gene: TRBV7-9; abundance: once; j_gene: TRBJ1-5; d_gene: -; CDR3aa: CASSSEGVGSNQPQHF; CDR3nt: TGTGCCAGCAGCTCAGAGGGGGTGGGTAGCAATCAGCCCCAGCATTTT
v_gene: TRBV9; abundance: -; j_gene: TRBJ2-3; d_gene: -; CDR3aa: CASSASPFRDTQYF; CDR3nt: TGTGCCAGCAGCGCCAGTCCTTTCAGGGATACGCAGTATTTT
v_gene: TRBV30; abundance: -; j_gene: TRBJ2-1; d_gene: -; CDR3aa: CAWSYQGIGNEQFF; CDR3nt: TGTGCCTGGAGTTATCAGGGGATCGGCAATGAGCAGTTCTTC
v_gene: TRBV19; abundance: -; j_gene: TRBJ1-1; d_gene: -; CDR3aa: CASSQTGAEAFF; CDR3nt: TGTGCCAGTAGCCAGACAGGAGCTGAAGCTTTCTTT
v_gene: TRBV9; abundance: -; j_gene: TRBJ2-3; d_gene: -; CDR3aa: CAGRERGTDTQYF; CDR3nt: TGTGCCGGTCGGGAGCGGGGCACAGATACGCAGTATTTT
v_gene: TRBV6-6; abundance: -; j_gene: TRBJ1-5; d_gene: -; CDR3aa: CASSLSPGSNQPQHF; CDR3nt: TGTGCCAGCAGTCTATCCCCGGGAAGCAATCAGCCCCAGCATTTT
v_gene: TRBV30; abundance: -; j_gene: TRBJ1-5; d_gene: TRBD1; CDR3aa: CAWALGQGMNQPQHF; CDR3nt: TGTGCCTGGGCCCTCGGACAGGGGATGAATCAGCCCCAGCATTTT
v_gene: TRBV19; abundance: -; j_gene: TRBJ1-5; d_gene: TRBD1; CDR3aa: CASSIQRQGRQPQHF; CDR3nt: TGTGCCAGTAGTATTCAACGACAGGGACGTCAGCCCCAGCATTTT
v_gene: TRBV28; abundance: -; j_gene: TRBJ2-1; d_gene: -; CDR3aa: CAGSSGMDEQFF; CDR3nt: TGTGCCGGGTCGAGCGGAATGGATGAGCAGTTCTTC
v_gene: TRBV7-9; abundance: -; j_gene: TRBJ2-6; d_gene: TRBD1; CDR3aa: CATLEGGRGHPGANVLTF; CDR3nt: TGTGCCACCTTGGAGGGTGGCAGGGGGCATCCTGGGGCCAACGTCCTGACTTTC
v_gene: TRBV7-2; abundance: -; j_gene: TRBJ2-1; d_gene: -; CDR3aa: CASSTQELAWNEQFF; CDR3nt: TGTGCCAGCAGCACTCAAGAACTAGCATGGAATGAGCAGTTCTTC
v_gene: TRBV5-1; abundance: -; j_gene: TRBJ2-3; d_gene: -; CDR3aa: CASRRDGSTDTQYF; CDR3nt: TGCGCCAGCAGACGGGATGGGAGCACAGATACGCAGTATTTT
v_gene: TRBV27; abundance: -; j_gene: TRBJ2-7; d_gene: TRBD1; CDR3aa: CASSSGQGFYEQYF; CDR3nt: TGTGCCAGCAGCTCGGGACAGGGGTTCTACGAGCAGTACTTC
v_gene: TRBV7-6; abundance: -; j_gene: TRBJ2-1; d_gene: TRBD2; CDR3aa: CASSLSGGPYNEQFF; CDR3nt: TGTGCCAGCAGCTTAAGCGGGGGGCCCTACAATGAGCAGTTCTTC
v_gene: TRBV28; abundance: -; j_gene: TRBJ1-2; d_gene: TRBD1; CDR3aa: CASSPQAVGTDRRYGYTF; CDR3nt: TGTGCCAGCAGCCCCCAGGCGGTCGGGACAGATAGGAGGTATGGCTACACCTTC
v_gene: TRBV5-5; abundance: -; j_gene: TRBJ2-1; d_gene: -; CDR3aa: CASSLYPGALYNEQFF; CDR3nt: TGTGCCAGCAGCTTGTATCCAGGGGCACTTTACAATGAGCAGTTCTTC
v_gene: TRBV14; abundance: few; j_gene: TRBJ2-3; d_gene: -; CDR3aa: CASSQALVDTQYF; CDR3nt: TGTGCCAGCAGCCAGGCTCTGGTAGATACGCAGTATTTT
v_gene: TRBV5-1; abundance: -; j_gene: TRBJ2-2; d_gene: -; CDR3aa: CASKPLAVNTGELFF; CDR3nt: TGCGCCAGCAAACCCTTAGCGGTGAACACCGGGGAGCTGTTTTTT
v_gene: TRBV7-9; abundance: -; j_gene: TRBJ1-5; d_gene: -; CDR3aa: CASSFGQGTNQPQHF; CDR3nt: TGTGCCAGCAGCTTCGGGCAGGGTACCAATCAGCCCCAGCATTTT
v_gene: TRBV11-3; abundance: -; j_gene: TRBJ1-1; d_gene: -; CDR3aa: CASSSAGYTEAFF; CDR3nt: TGTGCCAGCAGCTCAGCAGGGTACACTGAAGCTTTCTTT
v_gene: TRBV28; abundance: -; j_gene: TRBJ2-5; d_gene: -; CDR3aa: CASSPNQETQYF; CDR3nt: TGTGCCAGCAGTCCAAATCAAGAGACCCAGTACTTC
v_gene: TRBV19; abundance: -; j_gene: TRBJ1-5; d_gene: -; CDR3aa: CASSIGQWADQPQHF; CDR3nt: TGTGCCAGTAGTATAGGACAATGGGCAGATCAGCCCCAGCATTTT
v_gene: TRBV28; abundance: -; j_gene: TRBJ2-1; d_gene: -; CDR3aa: CASLKDSSYNEQFF; CDR3nt: TGTGCCAGCCTTAAGGACTCAAGTTACAATGAGCAGTTCTTC
v_gene: TRBV4-3; abundance: -; j_gene: TRBJ2-7; d_gene: -; CDR3aa: CASSQERGDGEQYF; CDR3nt: TGCGCCAGCAGCCAAGAGCGCGGGGATGGCGAGCAGTACTTC
v_gene: TRBV10-2; abundance: -; j_gene: TRBJ2-2; d_gene: -; CDR3aa: CASSTGDFFFGELFF; CDR3nt: TGCGCCAGCAGTACCGGGGACTTCTTTTTCGGGGAGCTGTTTTTT
v_gene: TRBV18; abundance: -; j_gene: TRBJ1-1; d_gene: TRBD1; CDR3aa: CASSPRTGTTEAFF; CDR3nt: TGTGCCAGCTCACCTCGGACAGGGACAACTGAAGCTTTCTTT
v_gene: TRBV4-3; abundance: -; j_gene: TRBJ2-6; d_gene: TRBD1; CDR3aa: CASSRQGASSGANVLTF; CDR3nt: TGCGCCAGCAGCCGCCAGGGGGCTAGCTCTGGGGCCAACGTCCTGACTTTC
v_gene: TRBV3-1/TRBV3-2; abundance: -; j_gene: TRBJ2-1; d_gene: -; CDR3aa: CASSQVAGPYNEQFF; CDR3nt: TGTGCCAGCAGCCAAGTGGCGGGACCCTACAATGAGCAGTTCTTC
v_gene: TRBV6-5; abundance: -; j_gene: TRBJ1-2; d_gene: -; CDR3aa: CASSSARVVNYGYTF; CDR3nt: TGTGCCAGCAGTTCGGCGCGGGTCGTTAACTATGGCTACACCTTC
v_gene: TRBV3-1/TRBV3-2; abundance: -; j_gene: TRBJ2-7; d_gene: TRBD2; CDR3aa: CASSQLLAGTYEQYF; CDR3nt: TGTGCCAGCAGCCAACTACTAGCGGGGACCTACGAGCAGTACTTC
v_gene: TRBV10-3; abundance: -; j_gene: TRBJ1-2; d_gene: -; CDR3aa: CAISERSMDGYTF; CDR3nt: TGTGCCATCAGTGAGAGGAGCATGGATGGCTACACCTTC
v_gene: TRBV18; abundance: -; j_gene: TRBJ1-1; d_gene: -; CDR3aa: CASSTAGEEAFF; CDR3nt: TGTGCCAGCTCAACCGCCGGGGAAGAAGCTTTCTTT
v_gene: TRBV28; abundance: once; j_gene: TRBJ2-7; d_gene: -; CDR3aa: CASSSGYGQYF; CDR3nt: TGTGCCAGCAGTTCTGGTTACGGGCAGTACTTC
v_gene: TRBV30; abundance: once; j_gene: TRBJ1-1; d_gene: -; CDR3aa: CAWWGVGNTEAFF; CDR3nt: TGTGCCTGGTGGGGGGTCGGGAACACTGAAGCTTTCTTT
v_gene: TRBV6-5; abundance: many; j_gene: TRBJ1-2; d_gene: TRBD1; CDR3aa: CASSYSYRQGDGYTF; CDR3nt: TGTGCCAGCAGTTACTCGTATAGACAGGGAGATGGCTACACCTTC
v_gene: TRBV3-1/TRBV3-2; abundance: -; j_gene: TRBJ2-7; d_gene: TRBD2; CDR3aa: CASSQEWGGVSGNRYEQYF; CDR3nt: TGTGCCAGCAGCCAAGAATGGGGCGGGGTTAGCGGGAACCGGTACGAGCAGTACTTC
v_gene: TRBV24-1; abundance: -; j_gene: TRBJ2-1; d_gene: TRBD2; CDR3aa: CATSGFPLAGGWYEQFF; CDR3nt: TGTGCCACCAGTGGCTTCCCGCTAGCGGGAGGTTGGTATGAGCAGTTCTTC
v_gene: TRBV11-2; abundance: -; j_gene: TRBJ1-1; d_gene: TRBD1; CDR3aa: CASSAAGGAIDTEAFF; CDR3nt: TGTGCCAGCAGCGCCGCAGGGGGCGCGATTGACACTGAAGCTTTCTTT
v_gene: TRBV29-1; abundance: once; j_gene: TRBJ2-7; d_gene: -; CDR3aa: CSVNRDSYEQYF; CDR3nt: TGCAGCGTGAACAGGGACTCCTACGAGCAGTACTTC